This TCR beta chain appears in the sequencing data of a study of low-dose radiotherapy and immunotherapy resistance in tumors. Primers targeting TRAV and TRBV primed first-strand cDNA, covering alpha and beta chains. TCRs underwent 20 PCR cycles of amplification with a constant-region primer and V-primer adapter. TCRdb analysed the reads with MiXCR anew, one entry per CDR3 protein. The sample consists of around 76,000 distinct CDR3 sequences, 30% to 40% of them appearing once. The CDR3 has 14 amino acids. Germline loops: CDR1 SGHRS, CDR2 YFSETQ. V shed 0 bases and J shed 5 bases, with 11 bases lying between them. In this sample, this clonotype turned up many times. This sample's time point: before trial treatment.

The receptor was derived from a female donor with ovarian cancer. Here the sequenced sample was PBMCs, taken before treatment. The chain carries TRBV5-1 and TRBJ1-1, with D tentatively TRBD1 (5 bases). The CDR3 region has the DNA TGCGCCAGCAGCTTGGGTCAGGGAAAAACTGAAGCTTTCTTT. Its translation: CASSLGQGKTEAFF.